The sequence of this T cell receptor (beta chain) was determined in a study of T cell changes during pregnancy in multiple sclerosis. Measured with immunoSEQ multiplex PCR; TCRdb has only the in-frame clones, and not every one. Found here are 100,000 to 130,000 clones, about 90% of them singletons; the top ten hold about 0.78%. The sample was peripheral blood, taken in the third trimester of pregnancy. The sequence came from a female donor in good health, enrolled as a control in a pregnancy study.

The CDR3 sequence: CASSYSVEGANTEAFF. CDR3 coding DNA: TGTGCCAGCAGTTACTCCGTTGAGGGGGCGAACACTGAAGCTTTCTTT. The gene calls are TRBV6-6 and TRBJ1-1; 7 positions match TRBD1. The germline V gene encodes CDR1 MNHNY and CDR2 SVGAGI (reference sequence). The CDR3 is 16 residues long. The J segment lost 1 base and the V segment lost 0 bases, leaving 5 bases of the junction unmatched.